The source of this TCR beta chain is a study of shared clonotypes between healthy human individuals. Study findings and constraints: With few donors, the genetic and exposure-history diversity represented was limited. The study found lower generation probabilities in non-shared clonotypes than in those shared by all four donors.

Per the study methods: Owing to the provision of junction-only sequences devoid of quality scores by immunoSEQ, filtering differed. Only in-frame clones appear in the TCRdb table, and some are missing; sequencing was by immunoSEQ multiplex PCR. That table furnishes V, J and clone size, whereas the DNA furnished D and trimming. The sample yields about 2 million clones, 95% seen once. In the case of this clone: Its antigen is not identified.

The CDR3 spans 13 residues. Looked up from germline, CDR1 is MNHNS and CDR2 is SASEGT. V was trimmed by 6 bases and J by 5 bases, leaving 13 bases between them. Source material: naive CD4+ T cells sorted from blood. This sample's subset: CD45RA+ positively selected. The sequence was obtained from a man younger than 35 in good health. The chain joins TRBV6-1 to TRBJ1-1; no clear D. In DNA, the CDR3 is TGTGCCAGCAGCGAGTTAAGGGTAACTGAAGCTTTCTTT. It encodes CASSELRVTEAFF.